This T cell receptor beta chain was recorded in a study of cytomegalovirus exposure and HLA in healthy donors. In the study overall: The 120 validation repertoires and the 666 first-cohort repertoires shared a platform, a later analysis reported. General study findings and limits: The study recorded 164 TCR beta chains that were cytomegalovirus-associated. In vitro testing confirmed a few CMV-associated chains as specific for CMV antigens. Rare sequences made up most TCRs, while some public TCRs were found in many donors.

Comments on this clone: Its antigen is not known.

TCRdb's copy holds only in-frame clones and misses some; the assay was immunoSEQ multiplex PCR. The sample includes 60,000 to 90,000 clones, 94% of them seen just once. The junction had 4 bases not matched to a gene; V was cut back by 5 bases and J by 7 bases. Germline V gene sequence: CDR1 SEHNR, CDR2 FQNEAQ (reference sequence). This CDR3 has 14 residues. The chain links TRBV7-9 to TRBJ1-4, with TRBD1 matching 10 bases. The receptor was derived from a woman aged 18-35 years in good health and CMV-seronegative. Sequenced: PBMCs. In DNA, the CDR3 is TGTGCCAGCAGCGCCGGGACAGGGGTTGAAAAACTGTTTTTT. Its translation is CASSAGTGVEKLFF.